This T cell receptor (beta chain) was profiled in a study of cytomegalovirus exposure and HLA in healthy donors. The CDR3 is made up of 14 amino acids. V was clipped by 1 base and J by 11 bases; unmatched bases: 6. Germline assignment: CDR1 MDHEN and CDR2 SYDVKM. Amplification used 60 Vbeta primers and 13 Jbeta primers. Method: immunoSEQ multiplex PCR; TCRdb's copy keeps in-frame clones and lacks some. The sample includes approximately 190,000 clones, 75% to 80% of them seen just once. This clone was counted a single time. The receptor comes from a woman in her twenties or thirties in good health and CMV-seropositive. Sequences were obtained from PBMCs. J is TRBJ1-1 and V is TRBV28; 11 nucleotides match TRBD1. The CDR3: CASSLFQGTGGAFF. The CDR3 DNA is TGTGCCAGCAGTTTATTCCAGGGGACAGGGGGGGCTTTCTTT.